This entry concerns a single T cell receptor (beta chain). Its antigen is not known. The CDR3 consists of 14 residues. V lost 4 bases to trimming and J lost 3 bases, with 12 bases between them. Germline V gene data show CDR1 as LGHNA and CDR2 as YNFKEQ. These data are taken from a study of shared clonotypes between healthy human individuals. Overall study: For every donor, three CD4 naive, three CD4 memory, two CD8 naive and one CD8 memory plates were used.

Every donor was a Caucasian adult from Nashville, Tennessee. Profiling relied on immunoSEQ multiplex PCR, and the TCRdb table lists in-frame clones only, not all of them. The table lists 2 million to 2.5 million clones, roughly 90% of them singletons. Study outcomes and limitations: Clonotype sharing among the donors was expected to vary with sequencing depth.

V and J are TRBV4-2 and TRBJ1-2; D may be TRBD1 (6 bases). The TCR comes from a young man in good health. Some clones in this sample may be carry-over from other donors' samples. The sequencing sample was made of naive CD4+ T cells from PBMCs. Subset noted: CD45RA+ positively selected. The CDR3 DNA reads as TGTGCCAGCAGCCTAAGGACAGACTACTATGGCTACACCTTC. It encodes CASSLRTDYYGYTF.